This record concerns one T cell receptor beta chain sequence. Its antigen remains unidentified. Profiling relied on immunoSEQ multiplex PCR, and the TCRdb table lists in-frame clones only, not all of them. The sample has fewer than 35,000 clones; around 90% are singletons. The data were taken from a study of PD-1 blockade in classical Hodgkin lymphoma. In the study overall: Patients were given intravenous nivolumab, 3 mg/kg, every 2 weeks.

Study-level findings and limits: For complete responders, baseline diversity was comparable to that of newly diagnosed patients. Whereas CD4+ TCR diversity had risen significantly by C4D1, CD8+ TCR diversity had not.

Time point given: cycle 4 day 1 (C4D1), after 6 weeks of nivolumab. All the patients suffered relapse after autologous stem cell transplantation, and brentuximab vedotin exposure differed. Purification of CD4+ T cells from thawed PBMCs was achieved by magnetic negative selection. CDR1 MNHNS and CDR2 SASEGT come from the germline V gene. The CDR3 has 15 residues. V was shortened by 4 bases and J by 4 bases, with 15 bases between the two germline ends. This sequence joins TRBV6-1 and TRBJ2-3; D perhaps matches TRBD1 (6 bases). The sequencing here drew on CD4+ T cells from blood, taken before the fourth cycle of nivolumab. The TCR comes from a human donor with classical Hodgkin lymphoma. The CDR3 reads CASSVQGRAADTQYF. The CDR3 bases are TGTGCCAGCAGTGTACAGGGTCGCGCGGCAGATACGCAGTATTTT.